This T cell receptor (beta chain) appears in the sequencing data of a study of control samples from healthy donors and cancer patients. From germline, CDR1 is SGHTA and CDR2 FQGNSA. This CDR3 spans 17 amino acids. V shed 2 bases and J shed 0 bases, with 13 bases lying between them. This table comes from immunoSEQ multiplex PCR, and its TCRdb copy is limited to in-frame clones, with some not included. This table holds approximately 100,000 clones, roughly 90% found once. This TCR came from a man between 60 and 70 years old with lung cancer. The gene calls are TRBV7-2 and TRBJ1-4; tentative D call: TRBD1 (6 bases). The specimen was PBMCs. CDR3 sequence reads: CASSLLAGTTTNEKLFF. For the CDR3, the DNA is TGTGCCAGCAGCTTATTGGCAGGGACAACAACTAATGAAAAACTGTTTTTT.